This T cell receptor beta chain stems from a study of long-term antiretroviral therapy in people with HIV. At the survey level, the v3.0 immunoSEQ assay was run. Profiling relied on immunoSEQ multiplex PCR, and the TCRdb table lists in-frame clones only, not all of them. The repertoire holds about 17,000 clones, with around 81% as singletons. This CDR3 is built from 17 residues. CDR1 is MDHEN and CDR2 is SYDVKM in the germline V gene. V lost 7 bases to trimming and J lost 1 base, with 22 bases between them. The origin of this receptor is a man in his fifties or sixties with HIV. The J gene is TRBJ1-1, the V gene TRBV28; tentative D call: TRBD1 (5 bases). The sequences come from unsorted PBMCs, collected 0.3 years before starting antiretroviral therapy. This CDR3 reads CASITGGVSLRNTEAFF. The DNA of the CDR3 is TGTGCCAGCATAACGGGGGGAGTTTCGTTAAGGAACACTGAAGCTTTCTTT.